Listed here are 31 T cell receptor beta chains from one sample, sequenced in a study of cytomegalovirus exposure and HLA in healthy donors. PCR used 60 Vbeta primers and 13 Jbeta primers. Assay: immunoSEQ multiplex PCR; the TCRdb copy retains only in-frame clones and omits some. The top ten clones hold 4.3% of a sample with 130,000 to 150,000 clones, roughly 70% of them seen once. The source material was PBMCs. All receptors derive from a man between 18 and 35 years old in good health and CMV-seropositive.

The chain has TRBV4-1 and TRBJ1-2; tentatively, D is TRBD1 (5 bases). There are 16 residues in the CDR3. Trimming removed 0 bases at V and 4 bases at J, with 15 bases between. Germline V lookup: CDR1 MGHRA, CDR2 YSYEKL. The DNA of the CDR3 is TGCGCCAGCAGCCAAGATGGGACGGGACTGACCTATGGCTACACCTTC. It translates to CASSQDGTGLTYGYTF.

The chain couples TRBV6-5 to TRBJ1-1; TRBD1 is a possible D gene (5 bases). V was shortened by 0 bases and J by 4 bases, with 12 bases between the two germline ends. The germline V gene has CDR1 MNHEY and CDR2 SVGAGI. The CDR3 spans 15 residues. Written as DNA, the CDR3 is TGTGCCAGCAGTTACTCGTGGCAGGGTGGCACTGAAGCTTTCTTT. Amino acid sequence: CASSYSWQGGTEAFF.

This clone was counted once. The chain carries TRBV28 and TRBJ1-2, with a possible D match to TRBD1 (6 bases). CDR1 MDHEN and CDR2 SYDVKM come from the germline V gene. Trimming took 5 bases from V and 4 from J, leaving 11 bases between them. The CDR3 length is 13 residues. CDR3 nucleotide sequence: TGTGCCAGCAGTGTCAGGGGTAGCTATGGCTACACCTTC. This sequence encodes CASSVRGSYGYTF.

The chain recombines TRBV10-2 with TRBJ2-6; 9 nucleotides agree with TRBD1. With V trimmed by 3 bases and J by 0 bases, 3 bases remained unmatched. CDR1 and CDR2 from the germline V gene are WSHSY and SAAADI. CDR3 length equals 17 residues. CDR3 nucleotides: TGCGCCAGCAGTGAAGTGGGACAGGGCTCTGGGGCCAACGTCCTGACTTTC. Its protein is CASSEVGQGSGANVLTF.

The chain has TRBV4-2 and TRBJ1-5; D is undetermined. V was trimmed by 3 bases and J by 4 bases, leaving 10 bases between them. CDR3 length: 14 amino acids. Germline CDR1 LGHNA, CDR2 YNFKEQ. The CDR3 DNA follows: TGTGCCAGCAGCCACACCGGGGATAATCAGCCCCAGCATTTT. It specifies CASSHTGDNQPQHF.

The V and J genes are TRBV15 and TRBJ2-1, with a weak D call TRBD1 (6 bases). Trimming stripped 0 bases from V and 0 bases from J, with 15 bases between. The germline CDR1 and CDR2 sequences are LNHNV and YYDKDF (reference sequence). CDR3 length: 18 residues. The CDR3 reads CATSRDHLGDTSYNEQFF. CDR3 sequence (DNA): TGTGCCACCAGCAGAGATCACTTAGGGGACACCTCCTACAATGAGCAGTTCTTC.

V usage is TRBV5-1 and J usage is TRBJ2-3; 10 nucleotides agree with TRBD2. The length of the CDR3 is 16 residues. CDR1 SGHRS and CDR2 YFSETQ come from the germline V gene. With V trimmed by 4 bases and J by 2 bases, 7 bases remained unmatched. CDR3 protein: CASSKTAGGATDTQYF. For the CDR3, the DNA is TGCGCCAGCAGCAAAACAGCGGGAGGGGCCACAGATACGCAGTATTTT.

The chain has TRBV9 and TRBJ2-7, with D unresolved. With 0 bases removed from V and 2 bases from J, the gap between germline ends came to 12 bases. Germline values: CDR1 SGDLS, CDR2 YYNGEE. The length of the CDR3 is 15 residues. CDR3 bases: TGTGCCAGCAGCGTAGTACAGCCCATCCCCTACGAGCAGTACTTC. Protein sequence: CASSVVQPIPYEQYF.

CDR3 amino acids: CASSIDRGGSNQPQHF. In DNA, the CDR3 is TGTGCCAGTAGTATAGATAGGGGGGGTAGCAATCAGCCCCAGCATTTT. V and J are TRBV19 and TRBJ1-5, with D possibly TRBD1 on 6 matching bases. The CDR3 contains 16 residues. The V end was cut by 0 bases, the J end by 0 bases, with 9 bases between. Looked up from germline, CDR1 is LNHDA and CDR2 is SQIVND (reference sequence).

As DNA, the CDR3 is TGTGCCAGCAGACGTTCTAGCGGGAACTACGAGCAGTACTTC. Translation gives CASRRSSGNYEQYF. The chain is built from TRBV27 and TRBJ2-7, with TRBD2 matching 9 bases. This CDR3 comprises 14 residues. V was pared by 6 bases and J by 3 bases, with 6 bases of the junction left unmatched. The germline V gene has CDR1 MNHEY and CDR2 SMNVEV (reference sequence).

For the CDR3, the DNA is TGCGCCAGCAGCCATGATCCGGACAGGACGCAGTATTTT. This gives the protein CASSHDPDRTQYF. The chain is built from TRBV4-1 and TRBJ2-3; 7 positions agree with TRBD1. From germline, CDR1 is MGHRA and CDR2 YSYEKL. Trimming cost V 3 bases and J 9 bases; bases outside gene matches: 6. This CDR3 is 13 amino acids long.

CDR3 residues: CASSYQILGGDQYF. CDR3 in DNA: TGTGCCAGCAGCTATCAAATCCTCGGGGGGGACCAGTACTTC. V is TRBV7-2 and J is TRBJ2-5, with TRBD2 matching over 8 bases. The J segment lost 10 bases and the V segment lost 4 bases, leaving 11 bases of the junction unmatched. Germline loops: CDR1 SGHTA, CDR2 FQGNSA. The CDR3 consists of 14 residues.

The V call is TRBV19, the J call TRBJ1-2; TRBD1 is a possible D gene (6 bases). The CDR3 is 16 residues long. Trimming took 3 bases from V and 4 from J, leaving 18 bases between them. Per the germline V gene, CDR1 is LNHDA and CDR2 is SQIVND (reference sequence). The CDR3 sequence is CASSMRAGAGAYGYTF. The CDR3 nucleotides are TGTGCCAGTAGTATGCGGGCAGGCGCAGGGGCCTATGGCTACACCTTC.

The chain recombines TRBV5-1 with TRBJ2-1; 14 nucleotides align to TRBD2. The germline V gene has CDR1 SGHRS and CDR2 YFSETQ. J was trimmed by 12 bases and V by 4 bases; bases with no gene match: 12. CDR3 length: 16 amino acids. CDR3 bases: TGCGCCAGCAGCCCCCCCGGGACTAGCGGGGGAGGTGTGCAGTTCTTC. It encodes CASSPPGTSGGGVQFF.

For the CDR3, the DNA is TGTGCCAGCAGCCGACAGGGTAGTGGTCTTGGTTCACCCCTCCACTTT. This sequence encodes CASSRQGSGLGSPLHF. This chain connects TRBV2 to TRBJ1-6; 7 nucleotides match TRBD1. Germline-derived CDR1 and CDR2 are SNHLY and FYNNEI. The CDR3 runs 16 residues. With V trimmed by 6 bases and J by 9 bases, 14 bases remained unmatched.

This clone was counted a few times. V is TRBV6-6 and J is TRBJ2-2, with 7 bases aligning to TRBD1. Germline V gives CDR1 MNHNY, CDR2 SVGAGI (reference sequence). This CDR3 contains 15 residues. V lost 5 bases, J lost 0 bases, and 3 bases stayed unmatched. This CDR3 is CASSRQGTNTGELFF. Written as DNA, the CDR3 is TGTGCCAGCAGTCGACAGGGAACGAACACCGGGGAGCTGTTTTTT.

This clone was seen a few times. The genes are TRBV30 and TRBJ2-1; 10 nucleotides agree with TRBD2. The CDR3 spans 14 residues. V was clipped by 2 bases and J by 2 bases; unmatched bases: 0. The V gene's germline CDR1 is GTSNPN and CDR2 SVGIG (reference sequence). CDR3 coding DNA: TGTGCCTGGAGTACTAGCGGGGCCTACAATGAGCAGTTCTTC. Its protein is CAWSTSGAYNEQFF.

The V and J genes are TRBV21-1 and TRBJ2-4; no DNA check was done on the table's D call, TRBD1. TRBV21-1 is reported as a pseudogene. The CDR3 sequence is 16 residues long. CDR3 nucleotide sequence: TGTGCCAGCAGCAATTCCTTACAGGTAACCAAAAACATTCAGTACTTC. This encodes CASSNSLQVTKNIQYF.

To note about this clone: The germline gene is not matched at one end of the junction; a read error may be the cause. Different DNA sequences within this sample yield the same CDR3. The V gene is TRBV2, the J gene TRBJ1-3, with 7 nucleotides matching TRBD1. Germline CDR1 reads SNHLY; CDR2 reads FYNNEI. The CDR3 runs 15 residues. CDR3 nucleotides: TGCGCCAGCAGCCCGACAGGGCCCTCTGGAAACACCATATATTTT. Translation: CASSPTGPSGNTIYF.

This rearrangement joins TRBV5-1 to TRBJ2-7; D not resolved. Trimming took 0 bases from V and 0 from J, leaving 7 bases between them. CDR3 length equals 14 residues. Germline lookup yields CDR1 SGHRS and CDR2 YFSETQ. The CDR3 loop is CASSLDRSSYEQYF. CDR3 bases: TGCGCCAGCAGCTTGGATCGGAGCTCCTACGAGCAGTACTTC.

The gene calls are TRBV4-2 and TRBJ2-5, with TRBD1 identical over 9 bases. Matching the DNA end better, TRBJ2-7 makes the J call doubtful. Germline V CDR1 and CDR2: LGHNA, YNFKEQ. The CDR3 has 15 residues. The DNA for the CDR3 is TGTGCCAGCAGCCAAGTGGGACAGGGCCTCTACGAGCAGTACTTC. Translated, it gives CASSQVGQGLYEQYF.

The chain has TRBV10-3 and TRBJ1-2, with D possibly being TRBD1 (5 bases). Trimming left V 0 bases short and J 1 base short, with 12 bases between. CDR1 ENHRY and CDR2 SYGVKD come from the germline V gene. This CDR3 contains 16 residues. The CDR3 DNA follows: TGTGCCATCAGTGAGTCGAGACAGTGGGGTAACTATGGCTACACCTTC. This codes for CAISESRQWGNYGYTF.

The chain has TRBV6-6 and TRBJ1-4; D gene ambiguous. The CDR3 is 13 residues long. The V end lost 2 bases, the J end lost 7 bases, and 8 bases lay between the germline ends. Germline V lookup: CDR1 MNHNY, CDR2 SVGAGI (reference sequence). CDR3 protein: CASSYQWSEKLFF. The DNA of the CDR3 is TGTGCCAGCAGTTACCAGTGGAGTGAAAAACTGTTTTTT.

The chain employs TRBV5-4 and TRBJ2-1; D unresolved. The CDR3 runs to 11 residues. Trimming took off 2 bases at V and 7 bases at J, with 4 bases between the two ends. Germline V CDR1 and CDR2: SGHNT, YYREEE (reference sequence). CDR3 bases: TGTGCCAGCAGCTTACAGAATGAGCAGTTCTTC. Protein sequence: CASSLQNEQFF.

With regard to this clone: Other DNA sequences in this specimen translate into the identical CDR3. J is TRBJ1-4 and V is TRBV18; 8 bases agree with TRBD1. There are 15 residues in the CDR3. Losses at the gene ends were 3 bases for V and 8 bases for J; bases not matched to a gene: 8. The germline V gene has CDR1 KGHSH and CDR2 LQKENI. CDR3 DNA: TGTGCCAGCTCACCTCAACAGGGGGGAGGAGAAAAACTGTTTTTT. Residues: CASSPQQGGGEKLFF. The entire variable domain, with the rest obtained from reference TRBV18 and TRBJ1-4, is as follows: NAGVMQNPRHLVRRRGQEARLRCSPMKGHSHVYWYRQLPEEGLKFMVYLQKENIIDESGMPKERFSAEFPKEGPSILRIQQVVRGDSAAYFCASSPQQGGGEKLFFGSGTQLSVL.

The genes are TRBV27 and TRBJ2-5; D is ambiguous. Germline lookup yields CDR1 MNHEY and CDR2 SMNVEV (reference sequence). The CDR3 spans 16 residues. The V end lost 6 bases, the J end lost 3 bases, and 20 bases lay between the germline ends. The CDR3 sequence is CASRSNGVLFKETQYF. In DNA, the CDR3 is TGTGCCAGCAGGTCAAACGGAGTCCTCTTCAAAGAGACCCAGTACTTC.

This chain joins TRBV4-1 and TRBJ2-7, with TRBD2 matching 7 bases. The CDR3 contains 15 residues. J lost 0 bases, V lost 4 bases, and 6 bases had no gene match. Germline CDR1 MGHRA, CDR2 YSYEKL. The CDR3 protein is CASSRLAASSYEQYF. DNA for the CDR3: TGCGCCAGCAGCCGGCTAGCGGCGAGCTCCTACGAGCAGTACTTC.

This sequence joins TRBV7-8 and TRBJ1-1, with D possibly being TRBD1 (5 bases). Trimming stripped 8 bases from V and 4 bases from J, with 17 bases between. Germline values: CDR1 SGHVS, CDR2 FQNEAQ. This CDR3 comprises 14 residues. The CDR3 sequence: CASGPPGASTEAFF. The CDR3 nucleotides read TGTGCCAGCGGACCCCCTGGGGCGAGCACTGAAGCTTTCTTT.

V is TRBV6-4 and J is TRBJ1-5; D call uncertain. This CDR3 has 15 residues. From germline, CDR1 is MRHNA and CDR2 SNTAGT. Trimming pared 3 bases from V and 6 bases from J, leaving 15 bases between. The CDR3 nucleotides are TGTGCCAGCAGTGAGAGAATGGGAGTCGGTCAGCCCCAGCATTTT. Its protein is CASSERMGVGQPQHF.

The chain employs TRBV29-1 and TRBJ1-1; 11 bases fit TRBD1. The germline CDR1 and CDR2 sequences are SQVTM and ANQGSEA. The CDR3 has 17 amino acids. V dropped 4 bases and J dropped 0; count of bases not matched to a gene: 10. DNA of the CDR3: TGCAGCGTTGGCCGGGGACAGGGGGTTCCGTTGAACACTGAAGCTTTCTTT. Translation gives CSVGRGQGVPLNTEAFF. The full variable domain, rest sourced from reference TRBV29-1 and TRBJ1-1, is SAVISQKPSRDICQRGTSLTIQCQVDSQVTMMFWYRQQPGQSLTLIATANQGSEATYESGFVIDKFPISRPNLTFSTLTVSNMSPEDSSIYLCSVGRGQGVPLNTEAFFGQGTRLTVV.

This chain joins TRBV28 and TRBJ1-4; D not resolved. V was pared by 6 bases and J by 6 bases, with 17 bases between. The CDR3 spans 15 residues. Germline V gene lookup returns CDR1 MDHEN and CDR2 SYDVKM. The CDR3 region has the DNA TGTGCCAGCAGGCCTACCTTGAGGAGGGATGAAAAACTGTTTTTT. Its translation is CASRPTLRRDEKLFF.